This T cell receptor (beta chain) was identified in a study of T-cell reconstitution after alpha-beta-depleted transplantation in children. Study findings and constraints: Diversity and T-cell counts at one year after transplant derived mostly from new T cells. In patients about two months after transplant, alpha-beta T cells reportedly arose from several hundred expanded graft clones.

This clonotype was seen a few times. Its target is unknown. The germline V gene has CDR1 SQVTM and CDR2 ANQGSEA. Trimming removed 8 bases from V and 0 bases from J; junction bases left unmatched: 8. The CDR3 loop spans 16 amino acids. Unique molecular identifiers were used in preparing the TCRbeta library. TCRdb processed the PCR reads anew with MiXCR; each CDR3 protein has one entry. The sample records 200,000 to 300,000 distinct CDR3 sequences, around 25% being singletons. J is TRBJ1-5 and V is TRBV29-1; the match to TRBD1 covers 12 bases. The clonotype was recovered from a girl aged 2 to 9 with Fanconi anemia, due to receive a stem cell transplant. The input for sequencing was PBMCs, taken before TCRalphabeta/CD19-depleted stem cell transplant. CDR3 sequence (DNA): TGCAGCCTACTCCGGGACAGGGGGCGTAGCAATCAGCCCCAGCATTTT. Its translation is CSLLRDRGRSNQPQHF.